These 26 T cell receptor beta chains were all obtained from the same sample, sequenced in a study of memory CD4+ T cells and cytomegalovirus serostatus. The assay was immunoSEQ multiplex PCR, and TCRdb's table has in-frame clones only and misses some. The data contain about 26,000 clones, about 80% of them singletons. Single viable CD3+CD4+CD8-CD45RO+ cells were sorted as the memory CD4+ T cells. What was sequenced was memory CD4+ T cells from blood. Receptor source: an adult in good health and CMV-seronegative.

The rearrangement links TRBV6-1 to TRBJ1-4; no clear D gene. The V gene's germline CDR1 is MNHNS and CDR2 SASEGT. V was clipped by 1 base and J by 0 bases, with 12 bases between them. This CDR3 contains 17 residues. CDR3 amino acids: CASSEVRMRATNEKLFF. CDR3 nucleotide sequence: TGTGCCAGCAGTGAAGTGAGAATGAGGGCAACTAATGAAAAACTGTTTTTT.

The CDR3 region is CASSSQTATNEKLFF. The CDR3 bases are TGTGCCAGCAGCTCCCAGACGGCGACTAATGAAAAACTGTTTTTT. J is TRBJ1-4 and V is TRBV7-2, with no clear D. The CDR3 has 15 residues. Germline CDR1 and CDR2: SGHTA and FQGNSA. Between the trimmed V and J ends, which lost 4 bases and 2 bases, there was a span of 11 bases.

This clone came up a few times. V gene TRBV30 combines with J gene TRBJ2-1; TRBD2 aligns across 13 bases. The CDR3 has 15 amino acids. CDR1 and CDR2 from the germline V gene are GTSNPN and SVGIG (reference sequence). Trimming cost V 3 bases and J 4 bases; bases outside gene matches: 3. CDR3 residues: CAWRGTSGTYNEQFF. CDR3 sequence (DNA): TGTGCCTGGAGAGGGACTAGCGGGACTTACAATGAGCAGTTCTTC.

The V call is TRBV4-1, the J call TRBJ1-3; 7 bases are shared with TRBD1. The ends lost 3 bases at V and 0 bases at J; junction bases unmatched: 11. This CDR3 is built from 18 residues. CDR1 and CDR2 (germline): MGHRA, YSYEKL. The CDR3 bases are TGCGCCAGCAGCCAGACTCCCCCCGGGACAGTCTCTGGAAACACCATATATTTT. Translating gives CASSQTPPGTVSGNTIYF.

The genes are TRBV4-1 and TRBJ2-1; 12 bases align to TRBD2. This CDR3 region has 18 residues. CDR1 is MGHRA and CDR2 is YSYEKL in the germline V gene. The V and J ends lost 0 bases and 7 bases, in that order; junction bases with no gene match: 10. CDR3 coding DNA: TGCGCCAGCAGCCAAGAAACGGCTAGCGGGGGGGTGGAAAATGAGCAGTTCTTC. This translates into CASSQETASGGVENEQFF.

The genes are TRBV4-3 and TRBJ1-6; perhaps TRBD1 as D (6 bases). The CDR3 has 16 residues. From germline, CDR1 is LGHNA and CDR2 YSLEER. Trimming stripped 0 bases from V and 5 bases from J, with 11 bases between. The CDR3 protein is CASSQDQGPNNSPLHF. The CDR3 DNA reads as TGCGCCAGCAGCCAAGATCAGGGGCCCAATAATTCACCCCTCCACTTT.

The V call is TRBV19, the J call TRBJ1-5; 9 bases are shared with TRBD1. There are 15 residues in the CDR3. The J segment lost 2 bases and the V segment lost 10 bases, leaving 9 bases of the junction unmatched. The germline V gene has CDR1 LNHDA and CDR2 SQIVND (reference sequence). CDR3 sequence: CATKPGQGGNQPQHF. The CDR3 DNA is TGTGCCACCAAACCGGGACAGGGAGGCAATCAGCCCCAGCATTTT.

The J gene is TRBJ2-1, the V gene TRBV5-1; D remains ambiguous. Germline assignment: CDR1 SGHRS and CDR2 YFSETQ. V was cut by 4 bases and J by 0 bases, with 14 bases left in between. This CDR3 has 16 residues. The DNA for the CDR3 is TGCGCCAGCAGCCGTCGCGCAGATCGCTCCTACAATGAGCAGTTCTTC. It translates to CASSRRADRSYNEQFF. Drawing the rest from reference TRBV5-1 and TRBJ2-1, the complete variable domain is KAGVTQTPRYLIKTRGQQVTLSCSPISGHRSVSWYQQTPGQGLQFLFEYFSETQRNKGNFPGRFSGRQFSNSRSEMNVSTLELGDSALYLCASSRRADRSYNEQFFGPGTRLTVL.

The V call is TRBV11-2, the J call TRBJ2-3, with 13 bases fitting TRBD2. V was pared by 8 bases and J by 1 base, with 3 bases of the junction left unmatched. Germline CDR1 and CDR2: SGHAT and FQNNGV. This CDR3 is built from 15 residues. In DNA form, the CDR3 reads TGTGCCAGCTCCGGGACTAGCGGGGGCACAGATACGCAGTATTTT. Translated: CASSGTSGGTDTQYF.

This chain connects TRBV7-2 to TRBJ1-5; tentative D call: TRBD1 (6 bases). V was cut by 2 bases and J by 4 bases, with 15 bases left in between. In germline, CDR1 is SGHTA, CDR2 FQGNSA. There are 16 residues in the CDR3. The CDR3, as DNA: TGTGCCAGCAGCTTAAAGGGGGGGCTGGAAAATCAGCCCCAGCATTTT. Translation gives CASSLKGGLENQPQHF.

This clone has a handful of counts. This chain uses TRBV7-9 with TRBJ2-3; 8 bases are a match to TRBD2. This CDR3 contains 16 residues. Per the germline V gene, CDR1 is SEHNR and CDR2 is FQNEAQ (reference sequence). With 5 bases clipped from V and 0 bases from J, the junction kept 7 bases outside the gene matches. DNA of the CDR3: TGTGCCAGCAGCCATGGTGGCGGGGGGAGCACAGATACGCAGTATTTT. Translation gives CASSHGGGGSTDTQYF. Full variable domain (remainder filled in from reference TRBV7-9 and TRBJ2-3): DTGVSQNPRHKITKRGQNVTFRCDPISEHNRLYWYRQTLGQGPEFLTYFQNEAQLEKSRLLSDRFSAERPKGSFSTLEIQRTEQGDSAMYLCASSHGGGGSTDTQYFGPGTRLTVL.

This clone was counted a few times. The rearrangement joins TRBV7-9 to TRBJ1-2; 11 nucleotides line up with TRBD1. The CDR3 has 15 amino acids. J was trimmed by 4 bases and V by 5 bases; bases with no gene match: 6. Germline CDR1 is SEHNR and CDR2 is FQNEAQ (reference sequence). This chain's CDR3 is CASSGTGGKGYGYTF. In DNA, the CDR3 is TGTGCCAGCAGCGGGACAGGGGGAAAGGGCTATGGCTACACCTTC.

As DNA, the CDR3 is TGTGCCACCCGGGACACGAACACCGGGGAGCTGTTTTTT. It translates to CATRDTNTGELFF. The genes are TRBV28 and TRBJ2-2; D is perhaps TRBD1 (6 bases). Germline lookup yields CDR1 MDHEN and CDR2 SYDVKM. The CDR3 extends over 13 amino acids. V lost 10 bases and J lost 0, with 9 bases in between.

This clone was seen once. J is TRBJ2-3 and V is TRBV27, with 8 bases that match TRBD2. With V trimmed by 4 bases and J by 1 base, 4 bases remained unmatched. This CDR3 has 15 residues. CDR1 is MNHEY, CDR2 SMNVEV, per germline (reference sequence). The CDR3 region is CASSWTGGRTDTQYF. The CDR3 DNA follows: TGTGCCAGCAGTTGGACGGGGGGGCGCACAGATACGCAGTATTTT.

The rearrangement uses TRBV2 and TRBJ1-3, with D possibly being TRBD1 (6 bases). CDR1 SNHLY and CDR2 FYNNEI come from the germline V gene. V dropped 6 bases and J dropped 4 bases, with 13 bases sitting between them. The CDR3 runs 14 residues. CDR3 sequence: CASRPRTDGNTIYF. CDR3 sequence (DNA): TGTGCCAGCAGGCCCCGGACAGACGGAAACACCATATATTTT.

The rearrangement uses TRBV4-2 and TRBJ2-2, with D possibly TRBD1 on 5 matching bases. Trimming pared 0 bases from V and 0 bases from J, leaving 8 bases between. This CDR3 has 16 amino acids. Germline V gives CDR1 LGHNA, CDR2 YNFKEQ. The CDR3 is CASSQDIGANTGELFF. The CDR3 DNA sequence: TGTGCCAGCAGCCAAGATATAGGGGCGAACACCGGGGAGCTGTTTTTT.

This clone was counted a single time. CDR3 residues: CASRYWGDQPQHF. In DNA, the CDR3 is TGTGCCAGCAGATACTGGGGGGATCAGCCCCAGCATTTT. The V call is TRBV6-1, the J call TRBJ1-5, with TRBD1 as a possible D gene (5 bases). Deletions cut 6 bases from V and 5 bases from J, with 11 bases between. Germline CDR1 and CDR2: MNHNS and SASEGT. This CDR3 is 13 amino acids long.

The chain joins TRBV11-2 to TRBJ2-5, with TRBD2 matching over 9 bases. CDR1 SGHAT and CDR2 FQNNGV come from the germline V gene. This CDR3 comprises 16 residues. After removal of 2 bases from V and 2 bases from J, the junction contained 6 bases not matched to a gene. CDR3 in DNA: TGTGCCAGCAGCTTAATCCAGCGGGGGGTACAAGAGACCCAGTACTTC. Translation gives CASSLIQRGVQETQYF.

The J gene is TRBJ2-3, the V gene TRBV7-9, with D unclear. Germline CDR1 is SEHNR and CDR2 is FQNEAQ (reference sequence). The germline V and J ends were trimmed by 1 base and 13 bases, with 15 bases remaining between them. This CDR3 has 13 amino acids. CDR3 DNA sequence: TGTGCCAGCAGCTTAGACCAAGCAGCGAACGAGTATTTT. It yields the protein CASSLDQAANEYF.

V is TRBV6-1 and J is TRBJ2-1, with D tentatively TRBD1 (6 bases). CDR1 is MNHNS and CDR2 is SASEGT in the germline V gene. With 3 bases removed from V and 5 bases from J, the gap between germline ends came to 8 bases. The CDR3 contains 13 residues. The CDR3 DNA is TGTGCCAGCAGTGAGAGGGGGAACAATGAGCAGTTCTTC. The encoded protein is CASSERGNNEQFF.

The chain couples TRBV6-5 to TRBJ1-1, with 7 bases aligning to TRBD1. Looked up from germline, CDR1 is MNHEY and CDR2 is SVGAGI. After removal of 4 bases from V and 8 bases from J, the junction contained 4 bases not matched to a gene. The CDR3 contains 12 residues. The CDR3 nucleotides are TGTGCCAGCAGTTCCCAGGGACAGGAAGCTTTCTTT. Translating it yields CASSSQGQEAFF.

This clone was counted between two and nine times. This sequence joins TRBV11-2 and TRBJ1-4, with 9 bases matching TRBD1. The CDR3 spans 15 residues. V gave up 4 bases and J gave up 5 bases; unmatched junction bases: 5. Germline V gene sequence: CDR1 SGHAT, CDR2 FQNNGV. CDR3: CASSSWDRVNEKLFF. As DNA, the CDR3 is TGTGCCAGCAGCTCCTGGGACAGGGTCAATGAAAAACTGTTTTTT.

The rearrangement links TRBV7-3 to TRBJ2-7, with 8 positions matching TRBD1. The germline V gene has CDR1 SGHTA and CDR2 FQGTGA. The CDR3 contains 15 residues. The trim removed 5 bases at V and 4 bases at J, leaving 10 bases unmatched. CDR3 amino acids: CASSPDGTGVYEQYF. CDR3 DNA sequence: TGTGCCAGCAGCCCCGACGGGACAGGTGTGTACGAGCAGTACTTC.

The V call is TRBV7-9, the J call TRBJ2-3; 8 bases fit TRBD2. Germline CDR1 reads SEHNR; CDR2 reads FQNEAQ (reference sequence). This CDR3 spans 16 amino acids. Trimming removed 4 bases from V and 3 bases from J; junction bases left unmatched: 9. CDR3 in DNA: TGTGCCAGCAGCTCAGAACGGGGGGGCGGTACAGATACGCAGTATTTT. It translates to CASSSERGGGTDTQYF. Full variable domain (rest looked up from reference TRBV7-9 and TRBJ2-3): DTGVSQNPRHKITKRGQNVTFRCDPISEHNRLYWYRQTLGQGPEFLTYFQNEAQLEKSRLLSDRFSAERPKGSFSTLEIQRTEQGDSAMYLCASSSERGGGTDTQYFGPGTRLTVL.

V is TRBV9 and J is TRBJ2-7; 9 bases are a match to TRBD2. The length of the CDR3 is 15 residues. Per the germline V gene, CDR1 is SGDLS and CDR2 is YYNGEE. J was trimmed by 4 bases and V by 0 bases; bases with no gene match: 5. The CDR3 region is CASSVGSGGTYEQYF. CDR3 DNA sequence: TGTGCCAGCAGCGTAGGTAGCGGGGGCACTTACGAGCAGTACTTC.

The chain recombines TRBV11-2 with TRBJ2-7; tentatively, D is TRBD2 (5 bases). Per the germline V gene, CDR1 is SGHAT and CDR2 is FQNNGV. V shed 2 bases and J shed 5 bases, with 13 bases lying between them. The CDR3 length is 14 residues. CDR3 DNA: TGTGCCAGCAGCTTAATCCTAGCCGTCAACGAGCAGTACTTC. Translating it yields CASSLILAVNEQYF. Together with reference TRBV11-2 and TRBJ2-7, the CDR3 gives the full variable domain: EAGVAQSPRYKIIEKRQSVAFWCNPISGHATLYWYQQILGQGPKLLIQFQNNGVVDDSQLPKDRFSAERLKGVDSTLKIQPAKLEDSAVYLCASSLILAVNEQYFGPGTRLTVT.